Reported below is one TCR beta chain. Its target is not known. This sample stems from a study of T cells in Graves' hyperthyroidism and ophthalmopathy. Patients aged 18 to 65 had newly diagnosed hyperthyroidism that had lasted under 2 months. Overall study findings and caveats: Most clonotypes expanded in the thyroid (above 0.001) were also present in blood.

RNA transcripts gave rise to amplified TCR beta CDR3 regions. First-round RT-PCR of the TCR CDR3 relied on the HTBI primer set. TCRdb used MiXCR to reprocess the multiplex PCR reads, holding one entry per CDR3 protein. Found here are nearly 750,000 distinct CDR3 sequences, approximately 36% of them singletons; the top ten hold 31%. This clonotype was obtained from a woman aged 40 to 55 with Graves' hyperthyroidism. The sample comprised blood.

CDR3 bases: TGTGCCAGCAGACCCTGGGGGGGTAACTATGGCTACACCTTC. Its protein is CASRPWGGNYGYTF. The chain uses TRBV2 and TRBJ1-2; D is possibly TRBD1 (5 bases). The CDR3 has 14 amino acids. The germline CDR1 and CDR2 sequences are SNHLY and FYNNEI. The V and J ends lost 6 bases and 1 base respectively, with 12 bases between them.